These T cell receptor beta chains were read from a single sample in a study of shared clonotypes between healthy human individuals. Method: immunoSEQ multiplex PCR; TCRdb's copy keeps in-frame clones and lacks some. The sample holds millions of clones, 85% to 95% seen once. Sequenced sample: naive CD4+ T cells sorted from blood. All receptors derive from a man aged 18 to 29 in good health. Each CDR3 is given with its conserved first and last residue. D genes are given only for firm matches. Expanded clones are given a class, and other clones once, few, many or no size at all.

once,TRBJ2-7,.,TRBV30,CAWKPLTPSYEQYF,TGTGCCTGGAAGCCCCTAACCCCCTCCTACGAGCAGTACTTC
.,TRBJ2-3,TRBD2,TRBV7-9,CASSPPGLASTDTQYF,TGTGCCAGCAGCCCCCCGGGACTAGCGAGCACAGATACGCAGTATTTT
.,TRBJ2-7,TRBD2,TRBV25-1,CASRLAESSYEQYF,TGTGCCAGCCGACTAGCGGAGAGCTCCTACGAGCAGTACTTC
.,TRBJ2-2,.,TRBV11-2,CASSLDFGSAAGELFF,TGTGCCAGCAGCTTAGATTTCGGGTCTGCGGCCGGGGAGCTGTTTTTT
.,TRBJ2-3,TRBD2,TRBV18,CASSPGLADTQYF,TGTGCCAGCTCACCTGGACTAGCGGATACGCAGTATTTT
once,TRBJ2-2,.,TRBV10-3,CAISGGQANTGELFF,TGTGCCATCAGCGGGGGACAAGCGAACACCGGGGAGCTGTTTTTT
.,TRBJ2-7,.,TRBV27,CASSFRPGSYEQYF,TGTGCCAGCAGTTTTCGTCCGGGGTCCTACGAGCAGTACTTC
.,TRBJ2-3,.,TRBV5-1,CASRAGTTTDTQYF,TGCGCCAGCAGGGCCGGGACCACCACAGATACGCAGTATTTT
.,TRBJ1-5,.,TRBV4-1,CASSYDKYSNQPQHF,TGCGCCAGCAGCTACGACAAATATAGCAATCAGCCCCAGCATTTT
few,TRBJ2-2,.,TRBV18,CASSPSGTLNTGELFF,TGTGCCAGCTCACCGAGTGGAACTTTGAACACCGGGGAGCTGTTTTTT
.,TRBJ1-4,.,TRBV30,CAWDSGEKLFF,TGTGCCTGGGACTCCGGTGAAAAACTGTTTTTT
.,TRBJ2-3,.,TRBV4-1,CASSQVGREIRDTQYF,TGCGCCAGCAGCCAAGTTGGCCGGGAGATCAGGGATACGCAGTATTTT
.,TRBJ2-2,.,TRBV5-1,CASSLAPGQAGELFF,TGCGCCAGCAGCTTGGCGCCGGGGCAAGCCGGGGAGCTGTTTTTT